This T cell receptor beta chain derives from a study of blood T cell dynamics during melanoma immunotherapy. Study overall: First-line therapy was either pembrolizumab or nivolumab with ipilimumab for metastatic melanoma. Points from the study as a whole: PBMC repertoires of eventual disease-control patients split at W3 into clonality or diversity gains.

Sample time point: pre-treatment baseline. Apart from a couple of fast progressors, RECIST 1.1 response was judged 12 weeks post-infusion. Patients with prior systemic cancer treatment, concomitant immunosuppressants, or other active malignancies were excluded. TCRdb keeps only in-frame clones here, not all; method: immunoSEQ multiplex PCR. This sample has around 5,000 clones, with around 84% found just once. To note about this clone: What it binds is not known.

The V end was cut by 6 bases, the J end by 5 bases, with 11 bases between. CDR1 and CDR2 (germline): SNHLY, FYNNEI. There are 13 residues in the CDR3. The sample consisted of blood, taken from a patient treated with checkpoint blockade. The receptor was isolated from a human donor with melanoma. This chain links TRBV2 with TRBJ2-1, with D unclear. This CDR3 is CASRAGLNNEQFF. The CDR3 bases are TGTGCCAGCAGGGCCGGCCTTAACAATGAGCAGTTCTTC.